The rows below give T cell receptor beta chains drawn from one sample of a study of shared clonotypes between healthy human individuals. Clones were sequenced by immunoSEQ multiplex PCR, and TCRdb holds only the in-frame ones, with some missing. Of roughly 600,000 clones listed, about 98% were seen once; the top ten hold less than 0.35%. The specimen sequenced was naive CD8+ T cells sorted from blood. Every receptor here comes from a man between 25 and 39 years old in good health. Both conserved end residues are part of each CDR3. The D gene is left open where the match is weak. The size entry is marked missing in some rows and otherwise reads once, few, many or a size class.

abundance	d_gene	len	j_gene	v_gene	CDR3aa	CDR3nt
.	.	13	TRBJ2-7	TRBV28	CASSWDNSYEQYF	TGTGCCAGCAGTTGGGACAATTCCTACGAGCAGTACTTC
.	.	12	TRBJ1-1	TRBV25-1	CASSEWDTEAFF	TGTGCCAGCAGTGAGTGGGATACTGAAGCTTTCTTT
.	.	16	TRBJ1-5	TRBV28	CASGTYRAMGNQPQHF	TGTGCCAGCGGGACGTACAGGGCGATGGGCAATCAGCCCCAGCATTTT
.	TRBD2	15	TRBJ2-2	TRBV27	CASTSGRASTGELFF	TGTGCCAGCACAAGCGGGAGGGCCTCGACCGGGGAGCTGTTTTTT
.	.	17	TRBJ2-7	TRBV7-6	CASSPDAGTAESYEQYF	TGTGCCAGCAGCCCAGACGCCGGGACCGCAGAATCCTACGAGCAGTACTTC
.	TRBD2	13	TRBJ2-7	TRBV11-2	CASTGGSSYEQYF	TGTGCCAGCACCGGGGGGTCGTCCTACGAGCAGTACTTC
.	.	13	TRBJ2-7	TRBV29-1	CSAQLAAKHEQYF	TGCAGCGCCCAACTAGCTGCGAAACACGAGCAGTACTTC
.	.	15	TRBJ2-7	TRBV4-1	CASSQVPSDFYEQYF	TGCGCCAGCAGCCAAGTGCCTAGCGATTTCTACGAGCAGTACTTC
.	TRBD2	16	TRBJ2-3	TRBV4-1	CASSHSLAGDPDTQYF	TGCGCCAGCAGCCATTCGCTAGCGGGAGACCCAGATACGCAGTATTTT
.	.	16	TRBJ1-1	TRBV6-5	CASSLGRVGQNTEAFF	TGTGCCAGCAGTTTGGGCAGGGTGGGCCAGAACACTGAAGCTTTCTTT
.	.	15	TRBJ1-2	TRBV7-9	CASSLSDGGDYGYTF	TGTGCCAGCAGCTTATCCGACGGCGGGGACTATGGCTACACCTTC
.	.	17	TRBJ2-4	TRBV18	CASSPQTGTLAKNIQYF	TGTGCCAGCTCACCCCAGACAGGAACCCTAGCCAAAAACATTCAGTACTTC
once	.	16	TRBJ2-7	TRBV5-4	CASSLENTGYSYEQYF	TGTGCCAGCAGCCTGGAGAACACGGGGTACTCCTACGAGCAGTACTTC
once	.	15	TRBJ2-7	TRBV14	CASSQSGTQVYEQYF	TGTGCCAGCAGCCAATCCGGGACACAAGTTTACGAGCAGTACTTC
.	TRBD2	14	TRBJ2-2	TRBV10-1	CASRGRENTGELFF	TGCGCCAGCAGGGGGAGGGAGAACACCGGGGAGCTGTTTTTT
.	TRBD1	17	TRBJ1-1	TRBV11-2	CASSWKQPGQKNTEAFF	TGTGCCAGCAGCTGGAAGCAACCGGGACAGAAGAACACTGAAGCTTTCTTT
.	.	14	TRBJ2-6	TRBV30	CAWSVGTGANVLTF	TGTGCCTGGAGTGTGGGGACTGGGGCCAACGTCCTGACTTTC
.	.	16	TRBJ2-7	TRBV10-1	CASSDSPEGQSYEQYF	TGCGCCAGCAGTGATTCGCCCGAGGGACAAAGTTACGAGCAGTACTTC
.	TRBD1	14	TRBJ1-2	TRBV6-6	CASSYNDRVWGYTF	TGTGCCAGCAGTTACAATGACAGGGTCTGGGGCTACACCTTC
.	TRBD1	19	TRBJ2-7	TRBV7-6	CASSLMSGTEYQISYEQYF	TGTGCCAGCAGCTTAATGTCCGGGACAGAGTATCAGATCTCCTACGAGCAGTACTTC
once	TRBD1	14	TRBJ1-6	TRBV27	CASSFGTGFFSLHF	TGTGCCAGCAGTTTTGGGACAGGGTTTTTTTCCCTCCACTTT
once	.	12	TRBJ1-1	TRBV29-1	CSVEEDPHGAFF	TGCAGCGTTGAAGAGGACCCTCACGGGGCTTTCTTT
.	.	15	TRBJ2-7	TRBV10-3	CATRPLGGLDYEQYF	TGTGCCACCCGTCCCCTGGGGGGCCTAGATTACGAGCAGTACTTC
.	.	13	TRBJ2-7	TRBV13	CASSLYSSYEQYF	TGTGCCAGCAGCCTATATTCCTCCTACGAGCAGTACTTC
.	TRBD1	15	TRBJ2-7	TRBV7-6	CASSPGQGLSYEQYF	TGTGCCAGCAGCCCCGGACAGGGGCTCTCCTACGAGCAGTACTTC
.	.	16	TRBJ2-7	TRBV5-4	CASSLGGRAYRYEQYF	TGTGCCAGCAGCTTGGGGGGTCGGGCTTACCGGTACGAGCAGTACTTC
.	.	13	TRBJ2-1	TRBV6-5	CASSYGSGAEQFF	TGTGCCAGCAGTTATGGGTCCGGAGCTGAGCAGTTCTTC
once	.	14	TRBJ1-5	TRBV28	CASSPRDIFGPQHF	TGTGCCAGCAGTCCCCGGGACATTTTCGGGCCCCAGCATTTT
.	.	19	TRBJ2-1	TRBV28	CASSLSPTEVAKDLDEQFF	TGTGCCAGCAGTTTATCCCCCACGGAAGTAGCCAAAGATTTGGATGAGCAGTTCTTC
.	.	16	TRBJ2-3	TRBV4-1	CASSQGNRVGTDTQYF	TGCGCCAGCAGCCAAGGGAACAGGGTGGGGACAGATACGCAGTATTTT
.	TRBD2	17	TRBJ2-5	TRBV2	CASSVPRTGGNKETQYF	TGTGCCAGCAGCGTTCCGAGGACGGGAGGGAACAAAGAGACCCAGTACTTC
few	.	13	TRBJ2-5	TRBV29-1	CSVEGRQEETQYF	TGCAGCGTTGAGGGGCGACAGGAAGAGACCCAGTACTTC
.	.	12	TRBJ2-1	TRBV11-2	CASSLGTRDQFF	TGTGCCAGCAGCTTAGGGACCCGGGATCAGTTCTTC
.	.	13	TRBJ1-1	TRBV2	CASSEPRETEAFF	TGTGCCAGCAGTGAACCCCGTGAGACTGAAGCTTTCTTT
.	TRBD2	14	TRBJ2-7	TRBV7-9	CASSPSGTSYEQYF	TGTGCCAGCAGTCCGAGCGGGACCTCCTACGAGCAGTACTTC
.	.	15	TRBJ1-1	TRBV11-2	CASSLAGFLNTEAFF	TGTGCCAGCAGCTTAGCAGGTTTTTTAAACACTGAAGCTTTCTTT
.	.	14	TRBJ1-4	TRBV9	CASSVGGPNEKLFF	TGTGCCAGCAGCGTAGGGGGACCAAACGAAAAACTGTTTTTT
.	.	15	TRBJ2-1	TRBV15	CATRAVGSSYNEQFF	TGTGCCACCAGAGCCGTGGGAAGCTCCTACAATGAGCAGTTCTTC
.	TRBD2	14	TRBJ2-1	TRBV14	CASSRAGVTGEQFF	TGTGCCAGCAGCCGAGCGGGAGTGACAGGTGAGCAGTTCTTC
once	.	13	TRBJ1-2	TRBV6-5	CASSYGQTNGYTF	TGTGCCAGCAGTTATGGGCAGACAAATGGCTACACCTTC
few	TRBD1	16	TRBJ1-1	TRBV25-1	CASSAPGQGKNTEAFF	TGTGCCAGCAGTGCGCCGGGACAGGGGAAGAACACTGAAGCTTTCTTT
.	TRBD1	15	TRBJ2-7	TRBV27	CASSQGQGESYEQYF	TGTGCCAGCAGTCAGGGACAGGGCGAAAGCTACGAGCAGTACTTC
.	.	15	TRBJ1-5	TRBV10-1	CASSERQGNNQPQHF	TGCGCCAGCAGTGAGAGGCAGGGCAACAATCAGCCCCAGCATTTT
.	.	14	TRBJ1-2	TRBV7-9	CASSFVAGRYGYTF	TGTGCCAGCAGCTTCGTGGCGGGACGGTATGGCTACACCTTC
.	.	11	TRBJ2-1	TRBV29-1	CSVDGYNEQFF	TGCAGCGTTGACGGCTACAATGAGCAGTTCTTC
.	TRBD1	15	TRBJ2-7	TRBV7-2	CASSPTGTVIYEQYF	TGTGCCAGCAGCCCCACCGGGACAGTGATCTACGAGCAGTACTTC
.	.	15	TRBJ2-1	TRBV7-3	CASSPGLHSYNEQFF	TGTGCCAGCAGCCCGGGACTCCACTCCTACAATGAGCAGTTCTTC
.	.	11	TRBJ2-5	TRBV2	CASRGGKTQYF	TGTGCCAGCAGGGGCGGGAAGACCCAGTACTTC
.	.	14	TRBJ2-7	TRBV5-8	CASSGRGGSYEQYF	TGTGCCAGCAGCGGAAGGGGGGGGTCCTACGAGCAGTACTTC
.	.	13	TRBJ2-7	TRBV27	CASSSGTPYEQYF	TGTGCCAGCAGTTCCGGGACGCCCTACGAGCAGTACTTC
.	.	16	TRBJ2-7	TRBV11-3	CASSRKGSRSSYEQYF	TGTGCCAGCAGTCGAAAAGGTAGTAGGAGCTCCTACGAGCAGTACTTC
.	.	14	TRBJ2-7	TRBV7-6	CASSLGVEGVEQYF	TGTGCCAGCAGCTTAGGAGTAGAAGGGGTCGAGCAGTACTTC
.	TRBD2	16	TRBJ2-7	TRBV7-2	CASSPHLAGGRYEQYF	TGTGCCAGCAGCCCACACCTAGCGGGAGGTCGCTACGAGCAGTACTTC
once	TRBD2	16	TRBJ2-2	TRBV5-4	CASSLGLAGHTGELFF	TGTGCCAGCAGCTTGGGACTAGCGGGTCACACCGGGGAGCTGTTTTTT
.	TRBD1	15	TRBJ2-1	TRBV11-3	CASSLRDRVDYEQFF	TGTGCCAGCAGCTTGAGGGACAGGGTGGATTATGAGCAGTTCTTC
.	.	15	TRBJ2-1	TRBV29-1	CSVERDGGRNNEQFF	TGCAGCGTTGAACGGGACGGGGGCAGAAACAATGAGCAGTTCTTC
.	.	14	TRBJ2-7	TRBV11-2	CASSLRPDPYEQYF	TGTGCCAGCAGCTTACGGCCGGACCCCTACGAGCAGTACTTC
.	TRBD2	13	TRBJ2-7	TRBV29-1	CSVVLAGGYEQYF	TGCAGCGTTGTCTTAGCGGGAGGCTACGAGCAGTACTTC
.	.	13	TRBJ1-5	TRBV19	CASSATGSQPQHF	TGTGCCAGTAGTGCAACAGGGAGTCAGCCCCAGCATTTT
.	TRBD2	19	TRBJ2-2	TRBV4-1	CASSQDNLRGSRITGELFF	TGCGCCAGCAGCCAAGATAATTTGCGCGGGAGTCGGATCACCGGGGAGCTGTTTTTT